The 8 T cell receptor beta chains presented below share a single source sample, sequenced in a study of T cells expressing NK-cell markers. TCRdb reprocessed the 5' RACE reads, keeping one entry per CDR3 protein, no DNA. Here the sample table reports about 540,000 distinct CDR3 sequences. Sequenced material: blood T cells: a sorted CD56 or NKG2C T cell subset, CD4+ or CD8+ T cells, or bulk PBMC T cells (not recorded which). These receptors all come from a man aged 18 to 30 in good health.

The rearrangement joins TRBV7-6 to TRBJ2-5. Germline V gives CDR1 SGHVS, CDR2 FNYEAQ. The CDR3 extends over 15 amino acids. CDR3 residues: CASSLSGIPQETQYF.

The V and J genes are TRBV20-1 and TRBJ2-7. This CDR3 contains 11 residues. Looked up from germline, CDR1 is DFQATT and CDR2 is SNEGSKA (reference sequence). The CDR3 protein is CSASGRNEQYF.

The rearrangement links TRBV20-1 to TRBJ2-1; TCRdb's D call, TRBD2, is unchecked because there is no DNA. Germline V gene lookup returns CDR1 DFQATT and CDR2 SNEGSKA (reference sequence). This CDR3 has 15 residues. CDR3 protein: CSATYTELASNEQFF.

The chain recombines TRBV7-2 with TRBJ1-3; TCRdb's D call of TRBD1 is untestable without DNA. This CDR3 contains 17 residues. Germline assignment: CDR1 SGHTA and CDR2 FQGNSA. CDR3 sequence: CASSLDGYRDPGNTIYF.

The chain uses TRBV12-3 or TRBV12-4 and TRBJ1-2; as DNA is missing, the TRBD1 call by TCRdb cannot be tested. This CDR3 has 13 amino acids. CDR3 in amino acids: CASSSPGAYGYTF.

The rearrangement links TRBV5-1 to TRBJ2-5; TCRdb picks TRBD1, but there is no DNA to check that call. Germline V gene data show CDR1 as SGHRS and CDR2 as YFSETQ. The length of the CDR3 is 17 residues. The CDR3 here is CASSAAPRTGGRETQYF.

The chain links TRBV4-1 to TRBJ2-2. This CDR3 comprises 15 residues. Germline V gene lookup returns CDR1 MGHRA and CDR2 YSYEKL. The CDR3 sequence: CASSQRGEDTGELFF.

The CDR3 spells CSASPGQGLNTDTQYF. The chain is built from TRBV20-1 and TRBJ2-3; as DNA is missing, the TRBD1 call by TCRdb cannot be tested. This CDR3 contains 16 residues. Germline V gives CDR1 DFQATT, CDR2 SNEGSKA (reference sequence).